This T cell receptor (beta chain) appears in the sequencing data of a study of blood T cells in healthy people across ages. Alongside a J-beta primer mix, a sample-barcoded 5' primer served in a second PCR lasting about 7 to 12 cycles. The template-switch adaptor, which had 12 random nucleotides, put a tag on each cDNA molecule. Each single sample gave us at least 3 million CDR3-containing paired-end reads. TCRdb independently ran MiXCR on the 5' RACE reads; one entry per CDR3 protein. Among almost 800,000 distinct CDR3 sequences listed, roughly 60% were seen once. Trimming pared 0 bases from V and 11 bases from J, leaving 8 bases between. CDR1 and CDR2 (germline): LNHNV, YYDKDF (reference sequence). This CDR3 has 13 amino acids.

The rearrangement links TRBV15 to TRBJ1-6; D is uncertain. The sequence was collected from a man in his thirties or forties in good health. Sequencing was carried out using blood. CDR3 sequence: CATSRDWDAPLHF. In DNA form, the CDR3 reads TGTGCCACCAGCAGAGATTGGGATGCACCCCTCCACTTT.